Listed below are T cell receptor beta chains from one sample, sequenced in a study of blood T cell dynamics during melanoma immunotherapy. This table comes from immunoSEQ multiplex PCR, and its TCRdb copy is limited to in-frame clones, with some not included. The sample records roughly 22,000 clones, around 90% being singletons. The sequences come from blood, collected from a patient treated with checkpoint blockade. These receptors came from a human donor with melanoma. CDR3s include the opening cysteine and the closing phenylalanine or tryptophan.

CDR3 protein,V gene,J gene
CASTGGLAGYPQETQYF,TRBV19,TRBJ2-5
CASSPGGETQYF,TRBV18,TRBJ2-5
CASSSISSGANVLTF,TRBV28,TRBJ2-6
CASSMPTEAVANEKLFF,TRBV19,TRBJ1-4
CASSTGTGVVRQYF,TRBV28,TRBJ2-7
CASSLNIATNEKLFF,TRBV4-2,TRBJ1-4
CSVEEGAAFF,TRBV29-1,TRBJ1-1
CASIRYVQFF,TRBV7-4,TRBJ2-1
CASTLLGFSYEQYF,TRBV5-8,TRBJ2-7
CASSGQGGEKLFF,TRBV28,TRBJ1-4
CASIPDRASTDTQYF,TRBV6-1,TRBJ2-3
CASSEWGAVETQYF,TRBV19,TRBJ2-5
CASSQASTEAKLFF,TRBV5-6,TRBJ1-4
CASSPRTGAGELFF,TRBV2,TRBJ2-2
CASSLTLGQGRYEQYF,TRBV5-1,TRBJ2-7
CASTTGRGDYGYTF,TRBV5-4,TRBJ1-2
CASSLQGSDTQYF,TRBV7-3,TRBJ2-3
CASSPQGGPGVGEQYF,TRBV7-2,TRBJ2-7
CASSLAASGPYEQYF,TRBV5-1,TRBJ2-7
CASSGNGWRGTNTEAFF,TRBV28,TRBJ1-1
CASSLRALEGGRNKNEQFF,TRBV7-3,TRBJ2-1
CASSRDLQETQYF,TRBV6-1,TRBJ2-5
CASSETSGTFSYNEQFF,TRBV7-6,TRBJ2-1
CASSKALGFRPYEQYF,TRBV21-1,TRBJ2-7
CSVDRNQETQYF,TRBV29-1,TRBJ2-5
CASSLVAGARNEQYF,TRBV7-9,TRBJ2-7
CASSSRLAPESTDTQYF,TRBV11-3,TRBJ2-3
CSPRGTEAFF,TRBV20-1,TRBJ1-1
CASSDDRVTAFF,TRBV7-9,TRBJ1-1
CASSPKAPPQSEKLFF,TRBV2,TRBJ1-4
CASSPGLGGGTQYF,TRBV5-1,TRBJ2-3
CASSQGGLAGVYEQYF,TRBV4-1,TRBJ2-7
CASSLYKETQYF,TRBV5-1,TRBJ2-5
CAISEGQGAIQETQYF,TRBV10-3,TRBJ2-5
CSASRGEEAFF,TRBV20-1,TRBJ1-1
CSVSKKPGTGDNYGYTF,TRBV29-1,TRBJ1-2
CASSFRLEQETQYF,TRBV5-1,TRBJ2-5
CASSGGLAGYTDTQYF,TRBV28,TRBJ2-3
CASSPGLGQGPNVLTF,TRBV27,TRBJ2-6
CATSGTSGKNEQFF,TRBV5-1,TRBJ2-1
CASSFTTGSNTGELFF,TRBV7-9,TRBJ2-2
CASSLDLASRNEQFF,TRBV5-5,TRBJ2-1
CASSLPNYGYTF,TRBV5-1,TRBJ1-2
CAISESWGVETQYF,TRBV10-3,TRBJ2-5
CASSFQFGTGEETQYF,TRBV28,TRBJ2-5
CSAEPRGTLYGYTF,TRBV29-1,TRBJ1-2
CASNQGLAGETQYF,TRBV5-4,TRBJ2-5
CASSIGVGYGYTF,TRBV19,TRBJ1-2
CATWSGEGGSEEQYF,TRBV28,TRBJ2-7
CASSPDLTNYGYTF,TRBV7-8,TRBJ1-2
CASSWGEADTQYF,TRBV11-2,TRBJ2-3
CASSPGTVLAGGNTIYF,TRBV5-8,TRBJ1-3
CASSARSRGLKTQYF,TRBV10-1,TRBJ2-5
CASSLATPNYGYTF,TRBV7-9,TRBJ1-2
CASSLGSYEQYF,TRBV7-6,TRBJ2-7
CASSIGIGELFF,TRBV19,TRBJ2-2
CASSLEKGLKNIQYF,TRBV5-1,TRBJ2-4
CATSRGRGNEQFF,TRBV15,TRBJ2-1
CASSQGFQGEKLFF,TRBV7-2,TRBJ1-4